This T cell receptor (beta chain) appears in the sequencing data of a study of blood T cell repertoires in COVID-19. Study-wide context: PBMCs, B-cell-depleted T cells, or T cells were the source of the cDNA or gDNA that made up the material.

V lost 3 bases and J lost 6, with 9 bases in between. The CDR3 loop spans 13 amino acids. Profiling relied on immunoSEQ multiplex PCR, and the TCRdb table lists in-frame clones only, not all of them. The sample lists 100,000 or so clones; nearly 90% were seen once. Sequencing used peripheral blood. The chain joins TRBV12-3 or TRBV12-4 to TRBJ1-5; maybe TRBD1 (5 bases). The receptor was derived from a woman aged 60-70 years with acute or convalescent COVID-19. The CDR3 protein is CASSLEGRQPQHF. Written as DNA, the CDR3 is TGTGCCAGCAGTTTGGAGGGGCGTCAGCCCCAGCATTTT.